These T cell receptor beta chains were read from a single sample in a study of T cell responses to AZD1222 COVID-19 vaccine. The table came from immunoSEQ multiplex PCR; TCRdb's copy has only in-frame clones and leaves some out. The sample shows 150,000 or so clones, 90% to 95% of them seen only once. The sample was peripheral blood, taken on day 0 of AZD1222 vaccination. The receptors derive from an adult in good health. Both conserved end residues are part of each CDR3. A D gene is named only where the DNA matches it firmly.

d_call v_call cdr3_aa
NA TRBV5-1 CASSPSGGGVGTDTQYF
TRBD1 TRBV5-1 CASSSQGQKNTEAFF
NA TRBV18 CASSTSTDTQYF
NA TRBV20-1 CSARANEGAFF
NA TRBV18 CASSPKRQVFTDTQYF
NA TRBV15 CATSGTSLGAKNIQYF
TRBD2 TRBV2 CASSALAGAYNEQFF
NA TRBV11-2 CASSPRTDAGTQYF
NA TRBV5-1 CASSLAPGGLNTEAFF
NA TRBV12-3/TRBV12-4 CASTPGLMTEAFF
TRBD1 TRBV19 CASSKEDRAVLYTF
TRBD1 TRBV18 CASSPRTGNEQFF
TRBD2 TRBV7-9 CASSLGGGVLETQYF
NA TRBV27 CASSLLGAEAFF
TRBD2 TRBV28 CASNPKRRRGGEQFF
NA TRBV6-5 CASSWAETQYF
NA TRBV5-6 CASSFADGYTF
TRBD2 TRBV10-3 CAIRLLSGGDSSYNEQFF
NA TRBV6-5 CASRPAGLATEAFF
TRBD1 TRBV7-9 CASSASGTGDYEQYF
NA TRBV5-5 CASSFKGPSLQETQYF
NA TRBV2 CASIGQLGAHYEQYF
NA TRBV5-5 CASSPHSSTSEQYF
NA TRBV6-5 CASSYRGTYEQYF
NA TRBV2 CASSEMAISGNTIYF
TRBD2 TRBV9 CASSVGPASSGRLSYNEQFF
NA TRBV24-1 CATSATTSSSGELFF
NA TRBV4-2 CASSQVRGSEQYF
NA TRBV12-3/TRBV12-4 CASTTSSYNEQFF
NA TRBV9 CASSAQPTTSFSYNEQFF
NA TRBV9 CASSVGPDNEKLFF
TRBD1 TRBV5-8 CASKLRVQGPYGYTF
NA TRBV19 CASSIAFQGNYGYTF
NA TRBV12-5 CASGLVLGLNTEAFF
NA TRBV6-5 CASVRGTEAFF
NA TRBV3-1/TRBV3-2 CASSQGGNTEAFF
TRBD1 TRBV2 CASSLRQGAEKLFF
TRBD2 TRBV9 CASSVAGGGYEQYF
TRBD1 TRBV6-5 CASRDRAYEQYF
NA TRBV5-1 CASSLRSAIEETQYF
NA TRBV30 CAWRAGFGQPQHF
NA TRBV6-5 CASIQDSRLETQYF
NA TRBV5-8 CASLRSAYLYNEQFF
NA TRBV6-2/TRBV6-3 CASSLTLGLSGQPQHF
NA TRBV28 CASVLGGFMNTEAFF
NA TRBV5-1 CASSAALSAAYNEQFF
NA TRBV3-1/TRBV3-2 CAVNQPQHF
NA TRBV13 CASSLTPSAPGEQYF
TRBD2 TRBV14 CASQLAGSLGTGELFF
NA TRBV4-3 CASSPEVIGLENEQFF
NA TRBV20-1 CSASVQGRDYGYTF
TRBD1 TRBV6-2/TRBV6-3 CASSYSWDSNNYGYTF
NA TRBV1 CTSSRPGGVVNEQFF
TRBD2 TRBV13 CASSPIPASGGYDEQFF
NA TRBV9 CASSVGATSAYYGYTF
NA TRBV2 CASRGLQDYQPQHF
NA TRBV6-1 CASSEYGGRFSGANVLTF
NA TRBV28 CASSWEPLGFGYTF
NA TRBV11-1 CASSLAPVSSYEQYF